This T cell receptor beta chain was captured by sequencing in a study of graft-versus-host responses after intestinal transplantation. Study as a whole: Recipients had multivisceral, liver-intestinal, or isolated intestinal transplants. Anti-thymocyte globulin served as induction for all recipients, who then took tacrolimus and steroids for about three years.

As regards this clone: Its antigen is not identified.

Between the trimmed V and J ends, which lost 2 bases and 2 bases, there was a span of 11 bases. This CDR3 region has 15 residues. From germline, CDR1 is SGHRS and CDR2 YFSETQ. Sequencing used immunoSEQ multiplex PCR; TCRdb keeps in-frame clones, though not all of them. The table records some 25,000 clones, approximately 91% of them present only once. General study points: Subjects displaying graft-donor T cell macrochimerism possessed elevated graft-versus-host to host-versus-graft clonal ratios inside allografts. Investigators detected GvH clones in recipient marrow, with some emerging earlier in ileum or blood.

The sequence was collected from a human patient who received an intestinal transplant, so some T cells may come from the graft donor. The input for sequencing was PBMCs, taken around 40 days after intestinal transplant. This chain uses TRBV5-1 with TRBJ2-1; D may be TRBD1 (6 bases). The CDR3 DNA is TGCGCCAGCAGCTTCGGCAGGGGCACCTACAATGAGCAGTTCTTC. This gives the protein CASSFGRGTYNEQFF. The entire variable domain, with the rest obtained from reference TRBV5-1 and TRBJ2-1, is as follows: KAGVTQTPRYLIKTRGQQVTLSCSPISGHRSVSWYQQTPGQGLQFLFEYFSETQRNKGNFPGRFSGRQFSNSRSEMNVSTLELGDSALYLCASSFGRGTYNEQFFGPGTRLTVL.